These 14 T cell receptor beta chains share one sample of origin, sequenced in a study of T cell changes during pregnancy in multiple sclerosis. TCRdb's table, derived via immunoSEQ multiplex PCR, lists solely in-frame clones and lacks some. This table holds 95,000 to 100,000 clones, about 91% found once. The input for sequencing was peripheral blood, taken in the second trimester of pregnancy. The receptors shown here come from a female donor with multiple sclerosis, enrolled in a pregnancy study.

The chain carries TRBV6-5 and TRBJ2-3; perhaps TRBD1 as D (5 bases). This CDR3 comprises 14 residues. Germline assignment: CDR1 MNHEY and CDR2 SVGAGI. Trimming cost V 0 bases and J 6 bases, with 10 bases left between them. The CDR3 coding sequence is TGTGCCAGCAGTTACTCCAGGGTCGGGGATACGCAGTATTTT. This sequence encodes CASSYSRVGDTQYF.

This clone was detected once. The genes are TRBV5-6 and TRBJ1-2, with D perhaps matching TRBD1 (6 bases). The length of the CDR3 is 14 residues. CDR1 is SGHDT, CDR2 YYEEEE, per germline. V gave up 5 bases and J gave up 11 bases, with 22 bases separating them. The CDR3 coding sequence is TGTGCCAGCAGTTTACCAGGGGTACTTGTGGGATACACCTTC. It yields the protein CASSLPGVLVGYTF.

The rearrangement joins TRBV19 to TRBJ1-2; 11 bases fit TRBD1. This CDR3 comprises 18 residues. Germline V gives CDR1 LNHDA, CDR2 SQIVND (reference sequence). V lost 3 bases, J lost 1 base, and 10 bases stayed unmatched. In DNA, the CDR3 is TGTGCCAGTAGTATCCCCACCTGGGACAGGGGGTTTAACTATGGCTACACCTTC. It encodes CASSIPTWDRGFNYGYTF.

This clone appeared a single time. This sequence joins TRBV6-5 and TRBJ2-7; 8 bases are shared with TRBD1. This CDR3 is 15 amino acids long. With 2 bases clipped from V and 3 bases from J, the junction kept 6 bases outside the gene matches. Germline V lookup: CDR1 MNHEY, CDR2 SVGAGI. The CDR3: CASSYQGTGHYEQYF. CDR3 DNA sequence: TGTGCCAGCAGTTACCAGGGGACAGGACACTACGAGCAGTACTTC.

This chain uses TRBV6-5 with TRBJ2-5; 11 nucleotides match TRBD2. Germline trimming cut 4 bases from V and 4 bases from J; bases unmatched to any gene: 2. The CDR3 spans 14 residues. Germline values: CDR1 MNHEY, CDR2 SVGAGI. This CDR3 is CASSLAGGGETQYF. The CDR3 region has the DNA TGTGCCAGCAGTTTAGCGGGAGGGGGAGAGACCCAGTACTTC.

In its sample, this clone was seen once. The rearrangement links TRBV11-3 to TRBJ2-3, with D unclear. V lost 4 bases, J lost 1 base, and 9 bases lay in between. The germline gives CDR1 SGHNT, CDR2 YENEEA. The CDR3 spans 14 residues. Written as DNA, the CDR3 is TGTGCCAGCAGCTATGGCCGGGGCACAGATACGCAGTATTTT. Its protein is CASSYGRGTDTQYF.

The chain joins TRBV6-6 to TRBJ2-2; 8 nucleotides match TRBD1. The V and J ends lost 6 bases and 11 bases, in that order; junction bases with no gene match: 5. The CDR3 extends over 12 amino acids. CDR1 MNHNY and CDR2 SVGAGI come from the germline V gene (reference sequence). In DNA, the CDR3 is TGTGCCAGCAGCCTGACAGGGGTCGAGCTGTTTTTT. It specifies CASSLTGVELFF.

The chain combines TRBV28 with TRBJ2-4, with TRBD1 matching over 10 bases. The V and J ends lost 3 bases and 9 bases, in that order; junction bases with no gene match: 5. The CDR3 loop spans 14 amino acids. CDR1 MDHEN and CDR2 SYDVKM come from the germline V gene. CDR3 nucleotides: TGTGCCAGCAGTTTGGGACAGGGGTTTGGCATTCAGTACTTC. Protein product: CASSLGQGFGIQYF.

This clone came up once. The chain couples TRBV6-1 to TRBJ1-2; D gene unclear. V lost 0 bases and J 0 bases, leaving 17 bases between the germline ends. Germline V gives CDR1 MNHNS, CDR2 SASEGT. This CDR3 comprises 18 residues. CDR3 coding DNA: TGTGCCAGCAGTGAAGCGGGGAGGCCGAGGTTACCTAACTATGGCTACACCTTC. Protein: CASSEAGRPRLPNYGYTF.

V usage is TRBV5-4 and J usage is TRBJ2-3; 9 nucleotides align to TRBD1. The V and J ends lost 0 bases and 1 base, in that order; junction bases with no gene match: 0. The CDR3 is 15 residues long. Germline V lookup: CDR1 SGHNT, CDR2 YYREEE (reference sequence). In DNA form, the CDR3 reads TGTGCCAGCAGCTTGGGGACAGGGGGCACAGATACGCAGTATTTT. As protein: CASSLGTGGTDTQYF.

The rearrangement joins TRBV6-5 to TRBJ2-3; 8 nucleotides agree with TRBD2. The V gene's germline CDR1 is MNHEY and CDR2 SVGAGI. J gave up 2 bases and V 1 base, and 5 bases lay outside the gene matches. CDR3 size: 16 residues. CDR3 amino acids: CASSYFSGAYTDTQYF. The CDR3 region has the DNA TGTGCCAGCAGTTACTTTAGCGGGGCTTACACAGATACGCAGTATTTT.

The chain uses TRBV9 and TRBJ2-7; D is perhaps TRBD1 (5 bases). The germline V gene encodes CDR1 SGDLS and CDR2 YYNGEE. This CDR3 has 15 amino acids. Trimming took off 0 bases at V and 0 bases at J, with 10 bases between the two ends. The CDR3 region has the DNA TGTGCCAGCAGCGTAGGGACATCGAGCTCCTACGAGCAGTACTTC. It translates to CASSVGTSSSYEQYF.

This clone has just a few counts. The chain recombines TRBV9 with TRBJ2-1; 9 bases agree with TRBD1. Germline CDR1 is SGDLS and CDR2 is YYNGEE. CDR3 size: 14 residues. Trimming removed 4 bases from V and 6 bases from J; junction bases left unmatched: 5. The CDR3 loop reads CASSPRTGVNEQFF. The CDR3 nucleotides read TGTGCCAGCAGCCCTCGGACAGGGGTCAATGAGCAGTTCTTC.

The chain is built from TRBV27 and TRBJ2-1, with 14 positions matching TRBD2. The CDR3 is made up of 17 amino acids. CDR1 is MNHEY, CDR2 SMNVEV, per germline (reference sequence). With V trimmed by 5 bases and J by 4 bases, 7 bases remained unmatched. The CDR3 DNA is TGTGCCAGCAGTAATCGGACTAGCGGGAGGAATTACAATGAGCAGTTCTTC. Protein sequence: CASSNRTSGRNYNEQFF.